The 14 T cell receptor beta chains below all came from one sample that was sequenced in a study of blood T cell repertoires in COVID-19 (dated by TCRdb to the early 2020s). Receptor amplification or capture employed the immunoSEQ multiplex PCR assay. This is the immuneACCESS table as TCRdb keeps it, with only in-frame sequences that have V and J called. A part of the clones is gone; compared with another copy, unresolved V genes explain less than half, and the rest is unexplained. The sample profile shows approximately 27,000 clones; approximately 82% of them were found once. Clones ranked in the top ten supply about 70% of the sample. Sequenced input: peripheral blood. Receptors originate from a man in his 70s with acute or convalescent COVID-19.

The gene calls are TRBV7-2 and TRBJ2-7; perhaps TRBD1 as D (5 bases). Trimming shortened V by 3 bases and J by 3 bases, and 12 bases separated the two germline ends. This CDR3 is built from 14 residues. CDR1 and CDR2 (germline): SGHTA, FQGNSA. In nucleotides, the CDR3 is TGTGCCAGCAGCTTTCAGGGTGGAGACTACGAGCAGTACTTC. Amino acid sequence: CASSFQGGDYEQYF.

This chain connects TRBV6-2 or TRBV6-3 to TRBJ2-5; 9 bases map to TRBD1. V dropped 5 bases and J dropped 5; count of bases not matched to a gene: 6. Per germline, CDR1 MNHEY and CDR2 SVGEGT. This CDR3 has 14 residues. In DNA form, the CDR3 reads TGTGCCAGCAGTCCGACAGGGGGAGGTGAGACCCAGTACTTC. It codes for CASSPTGGGETQYF.

In this sample, this clone turned up once. In DNA form, the CDR3 reads TGTGCCATCAGGGAGAAAGGGACAGCATTCACAGATACGCAGTATTTT. Its translation is CAIREKGTAFTDTQYF. The chain joins TRBV10-3 to TRBJ2-3, with TRBD1 matching 7 bases. The CDR3 is 16 residues long. The trim removed 6 bases at V and 2 bases at J, leaving 11 bases unmatched. CDR1 ENHRY and CDR2 SYGVKD come from the germline V gene.

This clone was counted a few times. The chain carries TRBV29-1 and TRBJ2-6, with D unresolved. Trimming cost V 4 bases and J 10 bases, with 8 bases left between them. CDR1 and CDR2 (germline): SQVTM, ANQGSEA. This CDR3 is built from 11 residues. CDR3 nucleotide sequence: TGCAGCGTTGTTTCTCTAAACGTCCTGACTTTC. This sequence encodes CSVVSLNVLTF.

V usage is TRBV5-4 and J usage is TRBJ1-2, with TRBD1 identical over 7 bases. CDR1 and CDR2 from the germline V gene are SGHNT and YYREEE (reference sequence). The CDR3 loop spans 14 amino acids. The junction had 7 bases not matched to a gene; V was cut back by 0 bases and J by 8 bases. CDR3 amino acids: CASSLGRGREGYTF. The CDR3 nucleotides are TGTGCCAGCAGCTTGGGGAGGGGGCGTGAGGGCTACACCTTC.

In DNA form, the CDR3 reads TGTGCCAGCAGCCAAACCTCGGGGCCGGGCGGGGATGTC. Protein product: CASSQTSGPGGDV. The rearrangement links TRBV28 to TRBJ2-7, with a weak D call TRBD2 (6 bases). Germline V lookup: CDR1 MDHEN, CDR2 SYDVKM. The CDR3 sequence is 13 residues long.

The chain carries TRBV24-1 and TRBJ1-4; 7 nucleotides match TRBD1. There are 15 residues in the CDR3. V trimming: 4 bases; J trimming: 3 bases; junction bases outside the gene matches: 4. From germline, CDR1 is KGHDR and CDR2 SFDVKD. CDR3 sequence: CATSEGGMANEKLFF. The CDR3 region has the DNA TGTGCCACCAGTGAAGGGGGCATGGCTAATGAAAAACTGTTTTTT.

The chain employs TRBV18 and TRBJ2-7, with TRBD1 identical over 10 bases. The V segment lost 2 bases and the J segment 6 bases; nucleotides outside the gene matches: 4. CDR3 length: 14 residues. Looked up from germline, CDR1 is KGHSH and CDR2 is LQKENI. The CDR3 DNA reads TGTGCCAGCTCACCAGGACAGGGGGAGGGCGAGCAGTACTTC. This gives the protein CASSPGQGEGEQYF.

This clone was observed a single time. Here the CDR3 DNA reads TGTGCCAGCAGCCAGGCGGACAGAAAACTTGAAAAACTGTTTTTT. Protein sequence: CASSQADRKLEKLFF. This chain connects TRBV4-2 to TRBJ1-4, with D possibly TRBD1 on 6 matching bases. Per the germline V gene, CDR1 is LGHNA and CDR2 is YNFKEQ. V was clipped by 3 bases and J by 7 bases, with 15 bases between them. The CDR3 has 15 residues.

J is TRBJ2-5 and V is TRBV27, with 10 bases aligning to TRBD1. CDR3 length: 14 amino acids. Unmatched junction bases numbered 3, after V lost 6 bases and J lost 2 bases. Looked up from germline, CDR1 is MNHEY and CDR2 is SMNVEV (reference sequence). This CDR3 reads CASSKDRGQETQYF. DNA of the CDR3: TGTGCCAGCAGCAAGGACAGGGGGCAAGAGACCCAGTACTTC.

The chain is built from TRBV27 and TRBJ1-6; TRBD1 is a possible D gene (6 bases). This CDR3 has 15 amino acids. The V end was cut by 5 bases, the J end by 4 bases, with 12 bases between. CDR1 is MNHEY, CDR2 SMNVEV, per germline (reference sequence). As DNA, the CDR3 is TGTGCCAGCAGTGAGGGACACCGATATAATTCACCCCTCCACTTT. It encodes CASSEGHRYNSPLHF.

V and J are TRBV5-4 and TRBJ2-7; TRBD1 matches at 7 bases. With 4 bases clipped from V and 5 bases from J, the junction kept 9 bases outside the gene matches. CDR1 SGHNT and CDR2 YYREEE come from the germline V gene (reference sequence). The CDR3 spans 14 residues. Here the CDR3 DNA reads TGTGCCAGCAGCCGGGACAGCTCTGGCGACGAGCAGTACTTC. It specifies CASSRDSSGDEQYF.

This clone has more than one count but fewer than ten. This sequence joins TRBV11-2 and TRBJ2-7, with a weak D call TRBD1 (5 bases). Germline-derived CDR1 and CDR2 are SGHAT and FQNNGV. This CDR3 has 14 residues. The V end lost 1 base, the J end lost 2 bases, and 9 bases lay between the germline ends. Written as DNA, the CDR3 is TGTGCCAGCAGCTTAGGGCAGGGCCCCTACGAGCAGTACTTC. Encoded protein: CASSLGQGPYEQYF.

The J gene is TRBJ2-7, the V gene TRBV5-1, with TRBD1 matching over 12 bases. V dropped 4 bases and J dropped 7; count of bases not matched to a gene: 9. Germline values: CDR1 SGHRS, CDR2 YFSETQ. There are 15 residues in the CDR3. CDR3 DNA: TGCGCCAGCAGCATCCGGGACAGGGGGCCAAGGGAGCAGTACTTC. This gives the protein CASSIRDRGPREQYF. Based on the CDR3 plus reference TRBV5-1 and TRBJ2-7, the full variable domain is KAGVTQTPRYLIKTRGQQVTLSCSPISGHRSVSWYQQTPGQGLQFLFEYFSETQRNKGNFPGRFSGRQFSNSRSEMNVSTLELGDSALYLCASSIRDRGPREQYFGPGTRLTVT.